Reported below is one TCR beta chain. What it binds is not known. The source of the sample is a study of T cell responses to AZD1222 COVID-19 vaccine. Study results and caveats: The donor cohort was predominantly white British with a female majority, and clonal diversity may have been underestimated. CD4 TCRs linked to vaccination spanned spike, dominating at 160-218 and 743-854. Researchers took repertoire samples only after the peak T cell response had come. Close to half of all spike-specific TCRs reportedly target regions of the variants that are unmutated.

Produced via immunoSEQ multiplex PCR; TCRdb's table is partial and in-frame only. The sample contains about 76,000 clones, about 74% of which appear only once. This CDR3 is built from 13 residues. With 4 bases removed from V and 1 base from J, the gap between germline ends came to 10 bases. Germline CDR1 and CDR2: SQVTM and ANQGSEA. The sample was peripheral blood, taken 28 days after the second dose of the MenACWY control vaccine. The chain is built from TRBV29-1 and TRBJ1-1; D perhaps matches TRBD1 (5 bases). The clonotype comes from an adult who received the MenACWY meningococcal vaccine as a control. CDR3 nucleotides: TGCAGCGTTGGTAGACAGCCGAACACTGAAGCTTTCTTT. The encoded protein is CSVGRQPNTEAFF.